This TCR beta chain was retrieved from a study of control samples from healthy donors and cancer patients. The protocol was immunoSEQ multiplex PCR, while the TCRdb copy is restricted to in-frame clones and leaves out a portion. Of some 160,000 clones detected, around 90% appear once; the ten largest clones hold over 4.5%. The V end lost 1 base, the J end lost 0 bases, and 4 bases lay between the germline ends. This CDR3 spans 14 amino acids. Germline assignment: CDR1 MNHEY and CDR2 SVGAGI. This clone was seen only once. Sequencing used blood. This receptor was taken from a man aged 25-45 years in good health. The rearrangement uses TRBV6-5 and TRBJ1-3; D ambiguous. The CDR3: CASSYYHSGNTIYF. In DNA, the CDR3 is TGTGCCAGCAGTTACTACCACTCTGGAAACACCATATATTTT.